This TCR beta chain derives from a study of monozygotic twins with inflammatory bowel disease. The CDR3 totals 12 residues. The authors ran two nested PCRs of around 15 and 10 cycles on TCRalpha and TCRbeta cDNA. Each CDR3 protein gets one entry in TCRdb, which reprocessed the 5' RACE reads and gives no DNA. The record lists 300,000 to 450,000 distinct CDR3 sequences, of which the ten most abundant hold around 2.6%. Findings of the study overall: Data gave no support to a single strong signal or clonotype associated with IBD. Patient repertoires may have gained variability from differing immunosuppressive treatments. Clonotype overlap with others was lower in IBD patients than in healthy twins, a difference that was greatest with disease activity.

In the case of this clonotype: Its antigen remains unknown.

J is TRBJ2-3 and V is TRBV12-3 or TRBV12-4; TCRdb outputs TRBD1, but without DNA this stays unchecked. Sequenced: blood. This TCR was sampled from a human donor with ulcerative colitis or Crohn's disease, or a healthy co-twin of an affected twin (not recorded which). The CDR3 spells CAPNRDTDTQYF.